The 14 T cell receptor beta chains presented below share a single source sample, sequenced in a study of cytomegalovirus exposure and HLA in healthy donors. PCR amplification relied on 60 Vbeta primers (plus 13 Jbeta primers). The data were produced by immunoSEQ multiplex PCR, yet TCRdb's version contains in-frame clones alone and is incomplete. Among roughly 190,000 clones, approximately 85% were seen once, and the ten largest hold under 2%. Sequenced material: PBMCs. Receptor source: a girl between 10 and 17 years old in good health and CMV-seropositive.

The chain's CDR3 is CASSLLGQGASEQYF. The CDR3 coding sequence is TGTGCCAGCAGCTTGTTAGGGCAGGGGGCAAGCGAGCAGTACTTC. The chain uses TRBV11-2 and TRBJ2-7; 8 nucleotides agree with TRBD1. J was trimmed by 6 bases and V by 3 bases; bases with no gene match: 10. The V gene's germline CDR1 is SGHAT and CDR2 FQNNGV. The CDR3 contains 15 residues.

The rearrangement uses TRBV18 and TRBJ1-6, with D tentatively TRBD1 (6 bases). V was pared by 3 bases and J by 7 bases, with 16 bases between. Germline assignment: CDR1 KGHSH and CDR2 LQKENI. This CDR3 contains 16 residues. The DNA of the CDR3 is TGTGCCAGCTCACCCCCCGGACTCACAGGGAATTCACCCCTCCACTTT. This gives the protein CASSPPGLTGNSPLHF.

V is TRBV13 and J is TRBJ2-5; 12 nucleotides align to TRBD2. V was clipped by 3 bases and J by 1 base; unmatched bases: 3. In germline, CDR1 is PRHDT, CDR2 FYEKMQ (reference sequence). This CDR3 spans 16 amino acids. As DNA, the CDR3 is TGTGCCAGCAGCTTCCGGACTAGCGGGGTCCAAGAGACCCAGTACTTC. Translation gives CASSFRTSGVQETQYF.

This clone has a handful of counts. The chain uses TRBV30 and TRBJ1-1; 9 bases fit TRBD1. Trimming removed 5 bases from V and 7 bases from J; junction bases left unmatched: 14. The CDR3 sequence is 15 residues long. The germline gives CDR1 GTSNPN, CDR2 SVGIG (reference sequence). This CDR3 reads CAWATGGKSRSEAFF. The CDR3 DNA follows: TGTGCCTGGGCCACAGGGGGCAAATCGCGTAGTGAAGCTTTCTTT.

This clone was seen only once. The V call is TRBV11-3, the J call TRBJ1-1; TRBD1 is a possible D gene (6 bases). CDR1 and CDR2 (germline): SGHNT, YENEEA. This CDR3 region has 13 residues. V was clipped by 2 bases and J by 7 bases, with 11 bases between them. The CDR3 region is CASSLNRDGEAFF. CDR3 in DNA: TGTGCCAGCAGCTTAAACAGGGATGGTGAAGCTTTCTTT.

The chain couples TRBV7-6 to TRBJ2-5; weak D call: TRBD1 (5 bases). CDR1 is SGHVS, CDR2 FNYEAQ, per germline. The CDR3 extends over 13 amino acids. The V end lost 7 bases, the J end lost 8 bases, and 17 bases lay between the germline ends. CDR3 residues: CASTDSPQGTQYF. CDR3 bases: TGTGCCAGCACCGACTCCCCCCAGGGAACCCAGTACTTC.

The chain combines TRBV11-3 with TRBJ2-3; TRBD1 matches 10 bases. The CDR3 totals 16 residues. The germline V gene has CDR1 SGHNT and CDR2 YENEEA. After removal of 5 bases from V and 4 bases from J, the junction contained 9 bases not matched to a gene. CDR3 sequence reads: CASSLTGGSISDTQYF. The DNA of the CDR3 is TGTGCCAGCAGCCTGACAGGGGGCAGTATCTCAGATACGCAGTATTTT.

The gene calls are TRBV5-1 and TRBJ2-3, with 15 positions matching TRBD2. The V segment lost 3 bases and the J segment 8 bases; nucleotides outside the gene matches: 7. The CDR3 consists of 16 residues. Germline CDR1 SGHRS, CDR2 YFSETQ. The CDR3 spells CASSSDRTSGGGTQYF. CDR3 bases: TGCGCCAGCAGCTCCGACCGGACTAGCGGGGGGGGTACGCAGTATTTT. The whole variable domain, remainder taken from reference TRBV5-1 and TRBJ2-3, is KAGVTQTPRYLIKTRGQQVTLSCSPISGHRSVSWYQQTPGQGLQFLFEYFSETQRNKGNFPGRFSGRQFSNSRSEMNVSTLELGDSALYLCASSSDRTSGGGTQYFGPGTRLTVL.

This rearrangement joins TRBV19 to TRBJ2-6; maybe TRBD1 (5 bases). CDR3 length equals 15 residues. Germline CDR1 is LNHDA and CDR2 is SQIVND (reference sequence). Trimming took 7 bases from V and 4 from J, leaving 14 bases between them. CDR3 region: CASKPDSSGANVLTF. Here the CDR3 DNA reads TGTGCCAGTAAACCCGACAGTTCCGGGGCCAACGTCCTGACTTTC.

J is TRBJ1-3 and V is TRBV27; TRBD1 is a possible D gene (5 bases). This CDR3 contains 17 residues. V was trimmed by 5 bases and J by 0 bases, leaving 17 bases between them. CDR1 and CDR2 from the germline V gene are MNHEY and SMNVEV (reference sequence). CDR3 DNA: TGTGCCAGCAGTCCTTACGCGGGACGTTCCTCTGGAAACACCATATATTTT. Translated: CASSPYAGRSSGNTIYF.

The chain links TRBV5-6 to TRBJ2-2, with 7 bases matching TRBD1. The germline V gene encodes CDR1 SGHDT and CDR2 YYEEEE. V dropped 1 base and J dropped 4; count of bases not matched to a gene: 7. The CDR3 consists of 16 residues. This CDR3 is CASSLFLAGGTGELFF. CDR3 in DNA: TGTGCCAGCAGCTTGTTTCTCGCAGGGGGCACCGGGGAGCTGTTTTTT. The complete variable domain, with remaining parts taken from reference TRBV5-6 and TRBJ2-2, reads DAGVTQSPTHLIKTRGQQVTLRCSPKSGHDTVSWYQQALGQGPQFIFQYYEEEERQRGNFPDRFSGHQFPNYSSELNVNALLLGDSALYLCASSLFLAGGTGELFFGEGSRLTVL.

V usage is TRBV5-1 and J usage is TRBJ1-1; D possibly corresponds to TRBD1 (5 bases). Between the trimmed V and J ends, which lost 2 bases and 5 bases, there was a span of 10 bases. The CDR3 extends over 13 amino acids. Germline V gives CDR1 SGHRS, CDR2 YFSETQ. The CDR3 DNA follows: TGCGCCAGCAGCTTCGGGGGGGAGACTGAAGCTTTCTTT. It specifies CASSFGGETEAFF.

The V gene is TRBV27, the J gene TRBJ1-2; the match to TRBD1 covers 7 bases. Trimming at V came to 5 bases and at J to 2 bases, leaving 14 bases not matched to a gene. This CDR3 spans 17 amino acids. Germline loops: CDR1 MNHEY, CDR2 SMNVEV (reference sequence). The CDR3 region is CASSLNFLGQDNYGYTF. In nucleotides, the CDR3 is TGTGCCAGCAGTCTCAATTTCCTCGGACAGGACAACTATGGCTACACCTTC.

CDR3 amino acids: CASSDTGGNSPLHF. The CDR3 coding sequence is TGTGCCAGCTCAGACACAGGGGGAAATTCACCCCTCCACTTT. The chain recombines TRBV9 with TRBJ1-6; TRBD1 agrees at 8 bases. This CDR3 region has 14 residues. The junction had 7 bases not matched to a gene; V was cut back by 7 bases and J by 7 bases. Germline CDR1 reads SGDLS; CDR2 reads YYNGEE. Filled out from reference TRBV9 and TRBJ1-6, the complete variable domain reads DSGVTQTPKHLITATGQRVTLRCSPRSGDLSVYWYQQSLDQGLQFLIQYYNGEERAKGNILERFSAQQFPDLHSELNLSSLELGDSALYFCASSDTGGNSPLHFGNGTRLTVT.